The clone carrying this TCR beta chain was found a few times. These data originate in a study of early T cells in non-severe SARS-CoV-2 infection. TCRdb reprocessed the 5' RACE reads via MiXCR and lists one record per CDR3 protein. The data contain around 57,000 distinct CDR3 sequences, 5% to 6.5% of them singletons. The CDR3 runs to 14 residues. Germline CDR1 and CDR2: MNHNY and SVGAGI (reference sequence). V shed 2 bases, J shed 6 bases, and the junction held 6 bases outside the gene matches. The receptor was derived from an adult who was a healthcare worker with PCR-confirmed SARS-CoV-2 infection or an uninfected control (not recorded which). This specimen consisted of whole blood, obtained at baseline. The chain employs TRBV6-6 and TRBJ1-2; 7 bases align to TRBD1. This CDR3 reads CASSYTQTGNGYTF. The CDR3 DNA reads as TGTGCCAGCAGTTACACCCAGACAGGGAATGGCTACACCTTC.